This T cell receptor (beta chain) was sequenced for a study of T cells in Graves' hyperthyroidism and ophthalmopathy. Study results and limitations: Most thyroid clonotypes expanded above 0.001 were also detected in blood.

Template material for amplifying TCR beta CDR3 regions consisted of RNA transcripts. The TCR CDR3 first-round RT-PCR relied on the HTBI primer set. TCRdb independently ran MiXCR on the multiplex PCR reads; one entry per CDR3 protein. The table records under 300,000 distinct CDR3 sequences, about 25% of them present only once. In this sample, this clonotype turned up many times. Antigen: not known. Orbital computed tomography, thyroid ultrasound, serum thyroxine and TRAb, and clinical symptoms together informed the diagnoses. CDR3 length: 11 residues. Germline lookup yields CDR1 MDHEN and CDR2 SYDVKM. The V end was cut by 8 bases, the J end by 4 bases, with 6 bases between.

The genes are TRBV28 and TRBJ1-3; D unclear. Sequences were obtained from blood. This clonotype originated in a man in his forties with Graves' hyperthyroidism that later progressed to Graves' ophthalmopathy. For the CDR3, the DNA is TGTGCCAGCCTCAGAGGAAACACCATATATTTT. Its protein is CASLRGNTIYF.